One sample yielded the 20 T cell receptor beta chains listed below, sequenced in a study of OX40 agonist ivuxolimab in advanced cancers. The table came from immunoSEQ multiplex PCR; TCRdb's copy has only in-frame clones and leaves some out. The sample contains 20,000 to 25,000 clones, approximately 80% of which appear only once. The sequencing used CD4+ or CD8+ T cells sorted from blood, collected in a trial of the OX40 agonist ivuxolimab. All receptors derive from an adult with an advanced solid tumor such as melanoma, head and neck, liver or kidney cancer.

The chain has TRBV4-2 and TRBJ2-5, with D perhaps matching TRBD1 or TRBD2 (6 bases each). V shed 1 base and J shed 7 bases, with 16 bases lying between them. Looked up from germline, CDR1 is LGHNA and CDR2 is YNFKEQ. The CDR3 is 15 residues long. The CDR3 protein is CASSQVRGGLGTQYF. DNA of the CDR3: TGTGCCAGCAGCCAAGTGCGAGGGGGGCTAGGGACCCAGTACTTC.

The chain combines TRBV10-2 with TRBJ2-1, with TRBD1 as a possible D gene (5 bases). Germline loops: CDR1 WSHSY, CDR2 SAAADI. Trimming left V 8 bases short and J 6 bases short, with 14 bases between. CDR3 length equals 13 residues. Here the CDR3 DNA reads TGCGCCAGCGGTCCAGGGAAGGGCAATGAGCAGTTCTTC. This translates into CASGPGKGNEQFF.

V gene TRBV5-5 combines with J gene TRBJ2-7; D not resolved. In germline, CDR1 is SGHKS, CDR2 YYEKEE (reference sequence). V was trimmed by 2 bases and J by 6 bases, leaving 9 bases between them. The CDR3 is 12 residues long. CDR3 nucleotide sequence: TGTGCCAGCAGCTTTCCCGGGCGCGAGCAGTACTTC. It is translated as CASSFPGREQYF.

This chain joins TRBV7-3 and TRBJ1-1; unclear D gene. CDR3 size: 13 residues. Looked up from germline, CDR1 is SGHTA and CDR2 is FQGTGA. The germline V and J ends were trimmed by 1 base and 3 bases, with 6 bases remaining between them. This CDR3 reads CASSLRLDTEAFF. CDR3 DNA: TGTGCCAGCAGCTTAAGGTTAGACACTGAAGCTTTCTTT. Full variable domain (missing parts from reference TRBV7-3 and TRBJ1-1): GAGVSQTPSNKVTEKGKYVELRCDPISGHTALYWYRQSLGQGPEFLIYFQGTGAADDSGLPNDRFFAVRPEGSVSTLKIQRTERGDSAVYLCASSLRLDTEAFFGQGTRLTVV.

CDR3 loop: CASSLEATDTQYF. CDR3 DNA: TGTGCCAGCAGCTTAGAGGCCACAGATACGCAGTATTTT. This chain uses TRBV7-6 with TRBJ2-3; D is undetermined. Germline CDR1 reads SGHVS; CDR2 reads FNYEAQ. The CDR3 has 13 residues. V gave up 1 base and J gave up 2 bases, with 4 bases separating them.

The chain has TRBV2 and TRBJ2-7; weak D call: TRBD2 (6 bases). CDR1 is SNHLY, CDR2 FYNNEI, per germline. Trimming took 1 base from V and 2 from J, leaving 9 bases between them. This CDR3 contains 14 residues. The CDR3 nucleotides are TGTGCCAGCAGTGAAGGACTAGTGGCCTACGAGCAGTACTTC. Protein sequence: CASSEGLVAYEQYF. The full variable domain, its missing parts supplied by reference TRBV2 and TRBJ2-7, is EPEVTQTPSHQVTQMGQEVILRCVPISNHLYFYWYRQILGQKVEFLVSFYNNEISEKSEIFDDQFSVERPDGSNFTLKIRSTKLEDSAMYFCASSEGLVAYEQYFGPGTRLTVT.

V gene TRBV7-6 combines with J gene TRBJ2-7, with TRBD2 matching over 9 bases. In germline, CDR1 is SGHVS, CDR2 FNYEAQ. With 5 bases clipped from V and 0 bases from J, the junction kept 11 bases outside the gene matches. This CDR3 comprises 17 residues. DNA of the CDR3: TGTGCCAGCAGCCCATTGGGGAGGACTAGCGCCTCCTACGAGCAGTACTTC. This codes for CASSPLGRTSASYEQYF.

The chain couples TRBV7-9 to TRBJ2-7; either TRBD1 or TRBD2 may fit D (5 bases each). The CDR3 length is 16 residues. The V gene's germline CDR1 is SEHNR and CDR2 FQNEAQ (reference sequence). Between the trimmed V and J ends, which lost 5 bases and 7 bases, there was a span of 24 bases. CDR3 DNA: TGTGCCAGCAGCCCCGGGGCCGCTTTCAGTTCGGGGGAGCAGTACTTC. Protein sequence: CASSPGAAFSSGEQYF.

The gene calls are TRBV14 and TRBJ2-5; 11 bases line up with TRBD2. Trimming at V came to 5 bases and at J to 1 base, leaving 6 bases not matched to a gene. Germline CDR1 reads SGHDN; CDR2 reads FVKESK. The CDR3 loop spans 16 amino acids. CDR3 DNA: TGTGCCAGCAGCGTTAGCGGGAGGGCCCCCCAAGAGACCCAGTACTTC. Encoded protein: CASSVSGRAPQETQYF. The complete variable domain, with remaining parts taken from reference TRBV14 and TRBJ2-5, reads EAGVTQFPSHSVIEKGQTVTLRCDPISGHDNLYWYRRVMGKEIKFLLHFVKESKQDESGMPNNRFLAERTGGTYSTLKVQPAELEDSGVYFCASSVSGRAPQETQYFGPGTRLLVL.

The rearrangement uses TRBV5-1 and TRBJ1-2; D possibly corresponds to TRBD1 (5 bases). The ends were cut back, 3 bases at V and 6 bases at J, with 12 bases in the middle. Germline loops: CDR1 SGHRS, CDR2 YFSETQ. This CDR3 spans 13 amino acids. This CDR3 is CASSWQGSDGYTF. The CDR3 DNA follows: TGCGCCAGCAGCTGGCAGGGATCGGATGGCTACACCTTC.

The chain combines TRBV6-5 with TRBJ2-7; 8 nucleotides match TRBD2. The CDR3 has 15 residues. Losses at the gene ends were 5 bases for V and 5 bases for J; bases not matched to a gene: 11. Germline V gene sequence: CDR1 MNHEY, CDR2 SVGAGI. The CDR3 here is CASSPGSGTSNEQYF. Written as DNA, the CDR3 is TGTGCCAGCAGTCCGGGTTCCGGGACTAGTAACGAGCAGTACTTC.

This clone was counted only a few times. The CDR3 is CASSQVRTTYGYTF. CDR3 DNA sequence: TGCGCCAGCAGCCAAGTCCGCACTACCTATGGCTACACCTTC. This chain uses TRBV4-1 with TRBJ1-2; D call uncertain. The germline V and J ends were trimmed by 1 base and 4 bases, with 10 bases remaining between them. Germline assignment: CDR1 MGHRA and CDR2 YSYEKL. The CDR3 runs 14 residues.

Concerning this clone: Germline is not matched at one junction end, which may reflect a read error. Other DNA variants within this sample encode the same CDR3. The chain joins TRBV7-9 to TRBJ1-2; 7 bases align to TRBD1. The CDR3 contains 13 residues. The germline V gene encodes CDR1 SEHNR and CDR2 FQNEAQ (reference sequence). The CDR3, as DNA: TGCGCCAGCGGCCGACAGGGAGGATATGGCTACACCTTC. It is translated as CASGRQGGYGYTF.

The J gene is TRBJ2-5, the V gene TRBV2; 7 nucleotides align to TRBD2. Germline-derived CDR1 and CDR2 are SNHLY and FYNNEI. CDR3 length: 13 amino acids. J lost 5 bases, V lost 3 bases, and 3 bases had no gene match. The CDR3 DNA follows: TGTGCCAGCAGTGACGGGGGGTTGGAGACCCAGTACTTC. Amino acids: CASSDGGLETQYF.

This chain connects TRBV2 to TRBJ1-1; 8 bases match TRBD1. Germline V gene lookup returns CDR1 SNHLY and CDR2 FYNNEI. Trimming removed 7 bases from V and 4 bases from J; junction bases left unmatched: 17. CDR3 length: 17 amino acids. The CDR3 bases are TGTGCCAGCACCGCCTATCAGGGGGCGTTGGCTGCCACTGAAGCTTTCTTT. Amino acid sequence: CASTAYQGALAATEAFF.

The rearrangement joins TRBV5-8 to TRBJ2-1; D is ambiguous. There are 12 residues in the CDR3. Germline V gene sequence: CDR1 SGHTS, CDR2 YDEGEE. V was shortened by 5 bases and J by 7 bases, with 10 bases between the two germline ends. The DNA of the CDR3 is TGTGCCAGCAGTTCCGACCTGAATGAGCAGTTCTTC. This gives the protein CASSSDLNEQFF.

The CDR3 DNA sequence: TGTGCCAGCAGCTTAGCTTTGGGGACCCGAGAAGGAAACACCATATATTTT. Residues: CASSLALGTREGNTIYF. The chain uses TRBV7-9 and TRBJ1-3, with D maybe TRBD1 (5 bases). The CDR3 is 17 amino acids. The germline gives CDR1 SEHNR, CDR2 FQNEAQ (reference sequence). Trimming took 0 bases from V and 4 from J, leaving 16 bases between them.

V usage is TRBV18 and J usage is TRBJ1-1; no firm D call. The CDR3 extends over 13 amino acids. The germline gives CDR1 KGHSH, CDR2 LQKENI. With 5 bases removed from V and 1 base from J, the gap between germline ends came to 8 bases. In DNA form, the CDR3 reads TGTGCCAGCTCAGAGACCCCGAACACTGAAGCTTTCTTT. Translated, it gives CASSETPNTEAFF. The complete variable domain, with remaining parts taken from reference TRBV18 and TRBJ1-1, reads NAGVMQNPRHLVRRRGQEARLRCSPMKGHSHVYWYRQLPEEGLKFMVYLQKENIIDESGMPKERFSAEFPKEGPSILRIQQVVRGDSAAYFCASSETPNTEAFFGQGTRLTVV.

This clone was seen only once. The chain combines TRBV7-9 with TRBJ2-7; 15 positions agree with TRBD2. The germline V gene encodes CDR1 SEHNR and CDR2 FQNEAQ (reference sequence). CDR3 length equals 17 residues. Losses at the gene ends were 5 bases for V and 2 bases for J; bases not matched to a gene: 7. The CDR3 coding sequence is TGTGCCAGCAGCGCCGGGACTAGCGGGAGGACGACCTACGAGCAGTACTTC. Its protein is CASSAGTSGRTTYEQYF.

The chain links TRBV9 to TRBJ2-1; D is uncertain. V was cut by 2 bases and J by 7 bases, with 7 bases left in between. Germline V gene data show CDR1 as SGDLS and CDR2 as YYNGEE. This CDR3 spans 12 amino acids. CDR3 sequence reads: CASSVSENEQFF. The CDR3 DNA follows: TGTGCCAGCAGCGTCTCTGAGAATGAGCAGTTCTTC. Filled out from reference TRBV9 and TRBJ2-1, the complete variable domain reads DSGVTQTPKHLITATGQRVTLRCSPRSGDLSVYWYQQSLDQGLQFLIQYYNGEERAKGNILERFSAQQFPDLHSELNLSSLELGDSALYFCASSVSENEQFFGPGTRLTVL.